Listed below are T cell receptor beta chains from one sample, sequenced in a study of blood T cell repertoires in COVID-19. Here immunoSEQ multiplex PCR was the method, and the copy in TCRdb shows in-frame clones only, minus some. The sample shows some 150,000 clones, more than 75% of them seen only once. Sequencing used peripheral blood. The receptors shown here come from a man aged 45 to 65 with active COVID-19. Both conserved end residues are trimmed from each CDR3.

CDR3 protein,CDR3 length,V gene
ASSLAQGFNEQF,12,TRBV28
ASSPRLAGITDTQY,14,TRBV5-5
AWSVQVLFYYGYT,13,TRBV30
ASSEAARGTQY,11,TRBV6-1
ASSWEGGVAF,10,TRBV5-5
ASSQGTREQY,10,TRBV3-1/TRBV3-2
ASSPDGGAGNTIY,13,TRBV5-1
ASSRDRNTGELF,12,TRBV6-5
ASRDTYNSPLH,11,TRBV2
ASSPRRGAGAHEQY,14,TRBV5-1
ASSFTGSYGYT,11,TRBV5-4
ASSLQGGETQY,11,TRBV5-1
ASSLAPGTTGGYT,13,TRBV7-9
ASRGLAGGTANTGELF,16,TRBV5-1
ASSPSGQMNYGYT,13,TRBV18
ASRQGASYEQY,11,TRBV6-6